Here is one TCR beta chain with its context. Patients in Seattle were enrolled during active infection, then followed longitudinally. Data came from immunoSEQ multiplex PCR; TCRdb stores just in-frame clones and leaves some out. The sample holds some 200,000 clones; roughly 84% are singletons and the top ten take more than 12%. This sample is drawn from a study of blood T cell repertoires in COVID-19. The sequence was collected from a woman in her seventies with COVID-19, enrolled during active disease. The sample consisted of peripheral blood.

The CDR3 nucleotides read TGCGCCAGCAGCCAAGGAGGGTTCGGCGAGCAGTACTTC. This encodes CASSQGGFGEQYF. This rearrangement joins TRBV4-1 to TRBJ2-7; tentatively, D is TRBD2 (5 bases). The CDR3 length is 13 residues. The germline CDR1 and CDR2 sequences are MGHRA and YSYEKL. The V end was cut by 1 base, the J end by 6 bases, with 10 bases between.